Following are 30 T cell receptor beta chains from one sample sequenced in a study of cytomegalovirus exposure and HLA in healthy donors. Both 60 Vbeta primers and 13 Jbeta primers went into the PCR. Sequencing used immunoSEQ multiplex PCR; TCRdb keeps in-frame clones, though not all of them. This sample has nearly 110,000 clones, with 70% to 85% found just once. The sequenced material came from PBMCs. The origin of the receptors is a male donor in good health and CMV-seronegative.

This chain uses TRBV25-1 with TRBJ2-3, with 8 bases matching TRBD2. Germline assignment: CDR1 MGHDK and CDR2 SYGVNS. This CDR3 is 17 amino acids long. The V and J ends lost 1 base and 0 bases, in that order; junction bases with no gene match: 6. The CDR3 sequence is CASSELFASGSTDTQYF. CDR3 DNA: TGTGCCAGCAGTGAATTATTCGCTAGCGGGAGCACAGATACGCAGTATTTT.

V usage is TRBV7-9 and J usage is TRBJ2-7; D possibly corresponds to TRBD2 (6 bases). Germline CDR1 and CDR2: SEHNR and FQNEAQ (reference sequence). Trimming removed 5 bases at V and 2 bases at J, with 16 bases between. The CDR3 runs to 15 residues. The CDR3 region is CASSPWGSGTYEQYF. The CDR3 coding sequence is TGTGCCAGCAGCCCATGGGGTAGCGGAACCTACGAGCAGTACTTC.

The genes are TRBV19 and TRBJ2-1; possibly TRBD1 for D (5 bases). The CDR3 covers 12 residues. Germline assignment: CDR1 LNHDA and CDR2 SQIVND (reference sequence). V was cut by 7 bases and J by 9 bases, with 13 bases left in between. The chain's CDR3 is CASIGVLGEQFF. The CDR3 DNA is TGTGCCAGTATAGGGGTCTTGGGTGAGCAGTTCTTC.

The chain is built from TRBV9 and TRBJ2-2; a weak D match, TRBD2 (5 bases). The germline V gene has CDR1 SGDLS and CDR2 YYNGEE. The CDR3 has 15 residues. V was trimmed by 3 bases and J by 5 bases, leaving 14 bases between them. The CDR3 is CASSARLALTGELFF. Here the CDR3 DNA reads TGTGCCAGCAGCGCCCGGCTAGCCCTAACCGGGGAGCTGTTTTTT.

The chain joins TRBV18 to TRBJ2-1, with TRBD2 as a possible D gene (5 bases). CDR1 KGHSH and CDR2 LQKENI come from the germline V gene. The V and J ends lost 4 bases and 0 bases respectively, with 7 bases between them. CDR3 length: 14 residues. The CDR3 sequence is CASSRADSYNEQFF. The CDR3 DNA reads as TGTGCCAGCTCACGAGCGGACTCCTACAATGAGCAGTTCTTC. Variable domain in full (rest from reference TRBV18 and TRBJ2-1): NAGVMQNPRHLVRRRGQEARLRCSPMKGHSHVYWYRQLPEEGLKFMVYLQKENIIDESGMPKERFSAEFPKEGPSILRIQQVVRGDSAAYFCASSRADSYNEQFFGPGTRLTVL.

This clone has only a few counts. This chain joins TRBV10-3 and TRBJ2-7; D call uncertain. Germline CDR1 reads ENHRY; CDR2 reads SYGVKD. This CDR3 is 11 amino acids long. The V end was cut by 2 bases, the J end by 5 bases, with 4 bases between. CDR3 in amino acids: CAISELHEQYF. CDR3 coding DNA: TGTGCCATCAGTGAGCTCCACGAGCAGTACTTC.

The chain is built from TRBV28 and TRBJ2-5; the match to TRBD1 covers 8 bases. The CDR3 contains 15 residues. V trimming: 3 bases; J trimming: 3 bases; junction bases outside the gene matches: 6. The germline V gene encodes CDR1 MDHEN and CDR2 SYDVKM. CDR3 amino acids: CASSLTGTGKETQYF. The DNA for the CDR3 is TGTGCCAGCAGTTTGACCGGGACAGGAAAAGAGACCCAGTACTTC.

The V call is TRBV5-4, the J call TRBJ2-1, with D possibly TRBD1 on 6 matching bases. V lost 4 bases and J 0 bases, leaving 11 bases between the germline ends. Germline loops: CDR1 SGHNT, CDR2 YYREEE (reference sequence). This CDR3 has 15 amino acids. DNA for the CDR3: TGTGCCAGCAGCGGGTGGGGGCCCTCCTACAATGAGCAGTTCTTC. It yields the protein CASSGWGPSYNEQFF.

The V and J genes are TRBV7-9 and TRBJ2-7, with TRBD1 matching over 7 bases. Germline CDR1 reads SEHNR; CDR2 reads FQNEAQ (reference sequence). The CDR3 loop spans 14 amino acids. Trimming cost V 5 bases and J 5 bases; bases outside gene matches: 9. In nucleotides, the CDR3 is TGTGCCAGCAGCCATGACAGGGACGCCCACGAGCAGTACTTC. This gives the protein CASSHDRDAHEQYF. The full variable domain, its missing parts supplied by reference TRBV7-9 and TRBJ2-7, is DTGVSQNPRHKITKRGQNVTFRCDPISEHNRLYWYRQTLGQGPEFLTYFQNEAQLEKSRLLSDRFSAERPKGSFSTLEIQRTEQGDSAMYLCASSHDRDAHEQYFGPGTRLTVT.

This clone was observed a single time. This sequence joins TRBV7-9 and TRBJ2-1; 8 positions agree with TRBD2. J gave up 2 bases and V 5 bases, and 5 bases lay outside the gene matches. CDR3 length: 15 amino acids. Germline V lookup: CDR1 SEHNR, CDR2 FQNEAQ (reference sequence). In DNA, the CDR3 is TGTGCCAGCAGCGCCAGCGGGAGCCCCTACAATGAGCAGTTCTTC. It encodes CASSASGSPYNEQFF.

The gene calls are TRBV5-4 and TRBJ2-7; 11 positions agree with TRBD1. The CDR3 is made up of 15 amino acids. Looked up from germline, CDR1 is SGHNT and CDR2 is YYREEE (reference sequence). The V gene end was trimmed by 3 bases and the J gene end by 2 bases; junction bases not matched to a gene: 4. CDR3 sequence (DNA): TGTGCCAGCAGCTCGATGGGACAGGGGGCCTACGAGCAGTACTTC. Protein product: CASSSMGQGAYEQYF. The full variable domain, completed using reference TRBV5-4 and TRBJ2-7, is ETGVTQSPTHLIKTRGQQVTLRCSSQSGHNTVSWYQQALGQGPQFIFQYYREEENGRGNFPPRFSGLQFPNYSSELNVNALELDDSALYLCASSSMGQGAYEQYFGPGTRLTVT.

This clone was counted a single time. This chain links TRBV10-2 with TRBJ2-3; a weak D match, TRBD2 (5 bases). The length of the CDR3 is 14 residues. V was shortened by 6 bases and J by 1 base, with 11 bases between the two germline ends. The germline V gene has CDR1 WSHSY and CDR2 SAAADI. CDR3 amino acids: CASSQLVGTDTQYF. The DNA of the CDR3 is TGCGCCAGCAGCCAACTAGTCGGCACAGATACGCAGTATTTT.

Concerning this clone: The junction departs from the called germline gene at one end, perhaps through a read error. This chain links TRBV20-1 with TRBJ1-2; a weak D match, TRBD1 (6 bases). Germline values: CDR1 DFQATT, CDR2 SNEGSKA (reference sequence). This CDR3 contains 10 residues. CDR3 DNA: TGCAGTGCTGGACAGAGGATCCCTTCCTTC. It codes for CSAGQRIPSF.

The CDR3 spells CASSLIGGLRGGYTF. CDR3 nucleotide sequence: TGTGCCAGCAGTTTAATAGGGGGCCTGAGAGGAGGCTACACCTTC. This chain joins TRBV28 and TRBJ1-2; TRBD1 aligns across 7 bases. The CDR3 consists of 15 residues. Germline CDR1 MDHEN, CDR2 SYDVKM. The junction had 11 bases not matched to a gene; V was cut back by 2 bases and J by 8 bases.

CDR3 sequence: CASSFDWTSGREQYF. The CDR3 region has the DNA TGTGCCAGCAGCTTCGACTGGACTAGCGGGAGGGAGCAGTACTTC. This chain uses TRBV27 with TRBJ2-7, with 14 bases identical to TRBD2. J lost 7 bases, V lost 6 bases, and 8 bases had no gene match. The germline gives CDR1 MNHEY, CDR2 SMNVEV (reference sequence). The CDR3 runs 15 residues.

The genes are TRBV4-1 and TRBJ2-5; 11 bases match TRBD1. This CDR3 comprises 17 residues. The trim removed 5 bases at V and 4 bases at J, leaving 12 bases unmatched. The germline V gene encodes CDR1 MGHRA and CDR2 YSYEKL. The CDR3: CASSNPTGQGVRETQYF. Written as DNA, the CDR3 is TGCGCCAGCAGCAACCCCACGGGACAGGGGGTACGAGAGACCCAGTACTTC.

V is TRBV7-9 and J is TRBJ2-1; 7 bases fit TRBD1. This CDR3 is 15 amino acids long. Germline V gene data show CDR1 as SEHNR and CDR2 as FQNEAQ (reference sequence). J gave up 4 bases and V 6 bases, and 9 bases lay outside the gene matches. The chain's CDR3 is CASRGVGQQYNEQFF. In DNA form, the CDR3 reads TGTGCCAGCAGGGGGGTGGGACAGCAGTACAATGAGCAGTTCTTC.

The chain joins TRBV27 to TRBJ2-5; D is undetermined. The DNA end is more similar to TRBJ2-7, so the J call may be wrong. The CDR3 length is 14 residues. Germline CDR1 is MNHEY and CDR2 is SMNVEV (reference sequence). Here the CDR3 reads CASSLSRPLDEQYF. CDR3 nucleotides: TGTGCCAGCAGTTTATCGCGGCCCCTCGACGAGCAGTACTTC.

The chain employs TRBV14 and TRBJ2-1, with 8 positions matching TRBD2. Per germline, CDR1 SGHDN and CDR2 FVKESK. The CDR3 sequence is 17 residues long. With V trimmed by 0 bases and J by 9 bases, 13 bases remained unmatched. CDR3 protein: CASSQDSWGLVTTEQFF. The CDR3 region has the DNA TGTGCCAGCAGCCAAGATTCTTGGGGACTAGTTACTACTGAGCAGTTCTTC.

The rearrangement uses TRBV10-1 and TRBJ1-1; D ambiguous. In germline, CDR1 is WNHNN, CDR2 SYGVQD (reference sequence). Between the trimmed V and J ends, which lost 4 bases and 5 bases, there was a span of 17 bases. The CDR3 sequence is 15 residues long. CDR3 residues: CASSASSNGGTEAFF. DNA of the CDR3: TGCGCCAGCAGTGCCTCTTCCAACGGCGGGACTGAAGCTTTCTTT.

CDR3 DNA sequence: TGCGCCAGCAGTCAATCCCGGGTGGGGGACAGGGGGCTATCTCGGGACCACTACGAGCAGTACTTC. Protein product: CASSQSRVGDRGLSRDHYEQYF. This chain connects TRBV23-1 to TRBJ2-7; 12 bases match TRBD1. TRBV23-1 is reported as an ORF; its role is uncertain. This CDR3 has 22 residues. Losses at the gene ends were 0 bases for V and 3 bases for J; bases not matched to a gene: 21.

The V gene is TRBV18, the J gene TRBJ1-2, with D possibly matching TRBD1 (6 bases). The germline V gene has CDR1 KGHSH and CDR2 LQKENI. V lost 5 bases to trimming and J lost 4 bases, with 14 bases between them. The CDR3 totals 14 residues. This CDR3 reads CASSAEGTLYGYTF. The CDR3 bases are TGTGCCAGCTCAGCCGAGGGGACACTCTATGGCTACACCTTC.

This clone was detected a few times. The rearrangement uses TRBV9 and TRBJ2-2; TRBD2 matches at 7 bases. There are 18 residues in the CDR3. CDR1 is SGDLS and CDR2 is YYNGEE in the germline V gene. V trimming: 2 bases; J trimming: 0 bases; junction bases outside the gene matches: 10. CDR3 loop: CASSVGGGGLSNTGELFF. DNA of the CDR3: TGTGCCAGCAGCGTTGGTGGGGGAGGGCTCTCGAACACCGGGGAGCTGTTTTTT. The full variable domain, with the rest looked up from reference TRBV9 and TRBJ2-2, is DSGVTQTPKHLITATGQRVTLRCSPRSGDLSVYWYQQSLDQGLQFLIQYYNGEERAKGNILERFSAQQFPDLHSELNLSSLELGDSALYFCASSVGGGGLSNTGELFFGEGSRLTVL.

This clone was counted only a few times. This rearrangement joins TRBV4-2 to TRBJ1-1; D is perhaps TRBD1 (6 bases). The CDR3 covers 16 residues. V lost 0 bases to trimming and J lost 2 bases, with 13 bases between them. Germline CDR1 LGHNA, CDR2 YNFKEQ. Here the CDR3 DNA reads TGTGCCAGCAGCCAAGATCTAGGGACATATAACACTGAAGCTTTCTTT. Encoded protein: CASSQDLGTYNTEAFF.

V usage is TRBV29-1 and J usage is TRBJ2-6; D is undetermined. Germline V gene lookup returns CDR1 SQVTM and CDR2 ANQGSEA. V dropped 6 bases and J dropped 1 base, with 7 bases sitting between them. The CDR3 spans 13 residues. CDR3 sequence (DNA): TGCAGCGTCCGAGAATCTGGGGCCAACGTCCTGACTTTC. This encodes CSVRESGANVLTF.

This chain connects TRBV5-4 to TRBJ1-2; 11 nucleotides match TRBD1. The germline gives CDR1 SGHNT, CDR2 YYREEE (reference sequence). The CDR3 is made up of 15 amino acids. Unmatched junction bases numbered 9, after V lost 3 bases and J lost 8 bases. The CDR3 sequence is CASSSQGTGGTGYTF. The CDR3 DNA reads as TGTGCCAGCAGCTCCCAAGGGACAGGGGGAACGGGCTACACCTTC.

This clone was found a few times. The V gene is TRBV30, the J gene TRBJ2-7; the match to TRBD1 covers 9 bases. CDR1 is GTSNPN and CDR2 is SVGIG in the germline V gene (reference sequence). There are 14 residues in the CDR3. J was trimmed by 1 base and V by 2 bases; bases with no gene match: 3. CDR3 residues: CAWSQQGASYEQYF. CDR3 DNA sequence: TGTGCCTGGAGTCAACAGGGGGCTTCCTACGAGCAGTACTTC.

The gene calls are TRBV30 and TRBJ2-2, with D possibly matching TRBD1 (6 bases). This CDR3 has 15 residues. The ends were cut back, 0 bases at V and 7 bases at J, with 15 bases in the middle. The V gene's germline CDR1 is GTSNPN and CDR2 SVGIG (reference sequence). CDR3: CAWSVGSGAHGELFF. The CDR3 DNA follows: TGTGCCTGGAGTGTAGGGTCAGGGGCGCACGGGGAGCTGTTTTTT.

V is TRBV4-2 and J is TRBJ2-7; 10 nucleotides line up with TRBD2. Losses at the gene ends were 0 bases for V and 6 bases for J; bases not matched to a gene: 5. The germline CDR1 and CDR2 sequences are LGHNA and YNFKEQ. The CDR3 has 15 residues. CDR3 sequence reads: CASSQDVAGGTEQYF. DNA of the CDR3: TGTGCCAGCAGCCAAGATGTAGCGGGAGGAACCGAGCAGTACTTC.

The chain recombines TRBV7-9 with TRBJ2-7; no clear D. Germline V gene data show CDR1 as SEHNR and CDR2 as FQNEAQ (reference sequence). This CDR3 is 15 amino acids long. The V end lost 3 bases, the J end lost 3 bases, and 15 bases lay between the germline ends. CDR3 sequence (DNA): TGTGCCAGCAGCTTGTCGGAAGGAGTCTACTACGAGCAGTACTTC. Translation gives CASSLSEGVYYEQYF. The whole variable domain, remainder taken from reference TRBV7-9 and TRBJ2-7, is DTGVSQNPRHKITKRGQNVTFRCDPISEHNRLYWYRQTLGQGPEFLTYFQNEAQLEKSRLLSDRFSAERPKGSFSTLEIQRTEQGDSAMYLCASSLSEGVYYEQYFGPGTRLTVT.